These T cell receptor beta chains were read from a single sample in a study of OX40 agonist ivuxolimab in advanced cancers. The method was immunoSEQ multiplex PCR; TCRdb's version includes in-frame clones alone and lacks a portion of them. This table holds about 62,000 clones, 70% to 90% found once. Here the sequenced sample was CD4+ or CD8+ T cells sorted from blood, taken in a trial of the OX40 agonist ivuxolimab. The receptors originated from an adult with an advanced solid tumor such as melanoma, head and neck, liver or kidney cancer. The CDR3 runs from the conserved cysteine through the conserved F or W. Fields, in order: J gene, clone size, V gene, D gene, CDR3 protein, CDR3 DNA. The D gene is left open where the match is weak. Clone size is given for some rows only: seen once, a few or many times, or a class if the clone is expanded.

J gene: TRBJ1-1
clone size: .
V gene: TRBV7-3
D gene: .
CDR3 protein: CASSLVTGNTEAFF
CDR3 DNA: TGTGCCAGCAGCTTAGTAACAGGTAACACTGAAGCTTTCTTT

J gene: TRBJ1-3
clone size: .
V gene: TRBV4-1
D gene: TRBD1
CDR3 protein: CASSQGTGPSGNTIYF
CDR3 DNA: TGCGCCAGCAGCCAAGGGACAGGACCCTCTGGAAACACCATATATTTT

J gene: TRBJ2-4
clone size: .
V gene: TRBV19
D gene: TRBD1
CDR3 protein: CASSMTGTAKNIQYF
CDR3 DNA: TGTGCCAGTAGTATGACAGGGACAGCCAAAAACATTCAGTACTTC

J gene: TRBJ2-7
clone size: large
V gene: TRBV7-2
D gene: .
CDR3 protein: CASSFSGSYEQYF
CDR3 DNA: TGTGCCAGCAGCTTTTCCGGGTCGTACGAGCAGTACTTC

J gene: TRBJ2-5
clone size: .
V gene: TRBV18
D gene: .
CDR3 protein: CASSKSGEVETQYF
CDR3 DNA: TGTGCCAGCTCGAAGAGCGGAGAAGTAGAGACCCAGTACTTC

J gene: TRBJ2-7
clone size: .
V gene: TRBV6-5
D gene: TRBD1
CDR3 protein: CASSYGQGQPLTPQYF
CDR3 DNA: TGTGCCAGCAGTTACGGACAGGGACAGCCTCTTACGCCGCAGTACTTC

J gene: TRBJ1-6
clone size: few
V gene: TRBV7-2
D gene: TRBD1
CDR3 protein: CASSLTGNSPLHF
CDR3 DNA: TGTGCCAGCAGCTTGACAGGGAATTCACCCCTCCACTTT

J gene: TRBJ2-3
clone size: .
V gene: TRBV5-4
D gene: TRBD1
CDR3 protein: CASSADRGPLTTDTQYF
CDR3 DNA: TGTGCCAGCAGCGCCGACAGGGGGCCGCTAACCACAGATACGCAGTATTTT

J gene: TRBJ2-7
clone size: .
V gene: TRBV9
D gene: TRBD1
CDR3 protein: CASSVDPQGAMGYEQYF
CDR3 DNA: TGTGCCAGCAGCGTAGACCCACAGGGGGCAATGGGCTACGAGCAGTACTTC

J gene: TRBJ1-1
clone size: .
V gene: TRBV18
D gene: TRBD1
CDR3 protein: CASSPGTGHTEAFF
CDR3 DNA: TGTGCCAGCTCGCCCGGGACAGGGCACACTGAAGCTTTCTTT

J gene: TRBJ2-3
clone size: .
V gene: TRBV28
D gene: .
CDR3 protein: CATGLGDTDTQYF
CDR3 DNA: TGTGCCACTGGACTTGGCGACACAGATACGCAGTATTTT

J gene: TRBJ1-4
clone size: .
V gene: TRBV29-1
D gene: .
CDR3 protein: CSAQTGGGEKLFF
CDR3 DNA: TGCAGCGCCCAGACAGGCGGAGGGGAAAAACTGTTTTTT

J gene: TRBJ2-5
clone size: .
V gene: TRBV9
D gene: TRBD1
CDR3 protein: CASSPRTGQGTQYF
CDR3 DNA: TGTGCCAGCAGCCCTCGGACAGGGCAGGGGACCCAGTACTTC

J gene: TRBJ2-6
clone size: .
V gene: TRBV30
D gene: .
CDR3 protein: CAWTREEYGANVLTF
CDR3 DNA: TGTGCCTGGACCAGGGAGGAGTACGGGGCCAACGTCCTGACTTTC

J gene: TRBJ1-2
clone size: .
V gene: TRBV5-4
D gene: .
CDR3 protein: CASSQGKEVYGYTF
CDR3 DNA: TGTGCCAGCAGCCAGGGAAAAGAGGTCTATGGCTACACCTTC

J gene: TRBJ1-1
clone size: .
V gene: TRBV5-4
D gene: .
CDR3 protein: CASSLELNTEAFF
CDR3 DNA: TGTGCCAGCAGCTTGGAACTGAACACTGAAGCTTTCTTT

J gene: TRBJ1-5
clone size: .
V gene: TRBV23-1
D gene: .
CDR3 protein: CASSPTSLGYGNNQPQHF
CDR3 DNA: TGCGCCAGCAGCCCTACGTCATTGGGGTATGGGAACAATCAGCCCCAGCATTTT

J gene: TRBJ2-7
clone size: .
V gene: TRBV6-1
D gene: TRBD1
CDR3 protein: CASNKGTGGSYEQYF
CDR3 DNA: TGTGCCAGCAACAAGGGGACAGGGGGCTCCTACGAGCAGTACTTC

J gene: TRBJ1-1
clone size: .
V gene: TRBV6-1
D gene: .
CDR3 protein: CASFGGRGTEAFF
CDR3 DNA: TGTGCCAGCTTTGGGGGGCGAGGCACTGAAGCTTTCTTT

J gene: TRBJ2-5
clone size: .
V gene: TRBV11-2
D gene: .
CDR3 protein: CASSPLGPGETQYF
CDR3 DNA: TGTGCCAGCAGCCCCTTGGGCCCCGGAGAGACCCAGTACTTC

J gene: TRBJ2-3
clone size: .
V gene: TRBV6-5
D gene: TRBD2
CDR3 protein: CASSWTSGGTDTQYF
CDR3 DNA: TGTGCCAGCAGCTGGACTAGCGGGGGGACAGATACGCAGTATTTT

J gene: TRBJ2-7
clone size: .
V gene: TRBV20-1
D gene: .
CDR3 protein: CSAPVYEQYF
CDR3 DNA: TGCAGTGCTCCGGTTTACGAGCAGTACTTC

J gene: TRBJ2-2
clone size: .
V gene: TRBV5-1
D gene: TRBD2
CDR3 protein: CASSQDLRAGAVTGELFF
CDR3 DNA: TGCGCCAGCAGCCAGGACCTCAGGGCGGGAGCGGTCACCGGGGAGCTGTTTTTT

J gene: TRBJ2-5
clone size: .
V gene: TRBV18
D gene: .
CDR3 protein: CASSLGTTTQETQYF
CDR3 DNA: TGTGCCAGCTCACTTGGGACAACCACTCAAGAGACCCAGTACTTC

J gene: TRBJ2-2
clone size: once
V gene: TRBV25-1
D gene: .
CDR3 protein: CASSDLAGKNTGELFF
CDR3 DNA: TGTGCCAGCAGTGATCTTGCGGGCAAGAACACCGGGGAGCTGTTTTTT

J gene: TRBJ2-2
clone size: .
V gene: TRBV9
D gene: .
CDR3 protein: CASSPTGRAAGELFF
CDR3 DNA: TGTGCCAGCAGCCCAACGGGCCGGGCTGCCGGGGAGCTGTTTTTT

J gene: TRBJ2-2
clone size: .
V gene: TRBV9
D gene: .
CDR3 protein: CASSVGVESGELFF
CDR3 DNA: TGTGCCAGCAGCGTAGGTGTGGAATCCGGGGAGCTGTTTTTT

J gene: TRBJ2-2
clone size: .
V gene: TRBV28
D gene: .
CDR3 protein: CASSTSGTGELFF
CDR3 DNA: TGTGCCAGCAGTACATCGGGGACCGGGGAGCTGTTTTTT

J gene: TRBJ1-2
clone size: once
V gene: TRBV6-5
D gene: TRBD1
CDR3 protein: CASSGQDKLHGYTF
CDR3 DNA: TGTGCCAGCAGTGGACAGGATAAACTTCATGGCTACACCTTC

J gene: TRBJ2-3
clone size: once
V gene: TRBV18
D gene: .
CDR3 protein: CASSPLGWGQADTQYF
CDR3 DNA: TGTGCCAGCTCACCCTTAGGCTGGGGGCAGGCAGATACGCAGTATTTT

J gene: TRBJ2-7
clone size: .
V gene: TRBV27
D gene: TRBD1
CDR3 protein: CASSRYDRGYEQYF
CDR3 DNA: TGTGCCAGCAGTAGATATGACAGGGGCTACGAGCAGTACTTC

J gene: TRBJ1-5
clone size: .
V gene: TRBV5-6
D gene: .
CDR3 protein: CASSLGSNQPQHF
CDR3 DNA: TGTGCCAGCAGCTTGGGCAGCAATCAGCCCCAGCATTTT

J gene: TRBJ1-2
clone size: once
V gene: TRBV28
D gene: .
CDR3 protein: CAIQPSGRGGYTF
CDR3 DNA: TGTGCCATCCAGCCGTCGGGAAGGGGCGGCTACACCTTC

J gene: TRBJ2-7
clone size: .
V gene: TRBV7-8
D gene: .
CDR3 protein: CASSYSSTSSYEQYF
CDR3 DNA: TGTGCCAGCAGCTACTCTTCCACAAGCTCCTACGAGCAGTACTTC

J gene: TRBJ1-4
clone size: .
V gene: TRBV7-8
D gene: TRBD1
CDR3 protein: CASSSRTGWEKLFF
CDR3 DNA: TGTGCCAGCAGCTCCCGGACAGGATGGGAAAAACTGTTTTTT

J gene: TRBJ1-5
clone size: .
V gene: TRBV19
D gene: .
CDR3 protein: CASSFLGSYNQPQHF
CDR3 DNA: TGTGCCAGTAGCTTCCTAGGATCCTACAATCAGCCCCAGCATTTT

J gene: TRBJ1-2
clone size: .
V gene: TRBV7-3
D gene: .
CDR3 protein: CASSSGSDRGYTF
CDR3 DNA: TGTGCCAGCAGCTCGGGATCAGACAGGGGCTACACCTTC

J gene: TRBJ1-5
clone size: .
V gene: TRBV6-6
D gene: .
CDR3 protein: CASSYSGGAQPQHF
CDR3 DNA: TGTGCCAGCAGTTACTCTGGGGGAGCTCAGCCCCAGCATTTT

J gene: TRBJ1-5
clone size: few
V gene: TRBV30
D gene: .
CDR3 protein: CAWSPYSNQPQHF
CDR3 DNA: TGTGCCTGGAGCCCATATAGCAATCAGCCCCAGCATTTT

J gene: TRBJ1-5
clone size: .
V gene: TRBV6-5
D gene: TRBD1
CDR3 protein: CASSTGTGVQPQHF
CDR3 DNA: TGTGCCAGCAGTACCGGGACAGGGGTCCAGCCCCAGCATTTT

J gene: TRBJ2-4
clone size: .
V gene: TRBV5-6
D gene: .
CDR3 protein: CASSLGQTPKNIQYF
CDR3 DNA: TGTGCCAGCAGCTTGGGACAGACCCCTAAAAACATTCAGTACTTC

J gene: TRBJ2-1
clone size: .
V gene: TRBV7-2
D gene: TRBD1
CDR3 protein: CASSFDRTGEQFF
CDR3 DNA: TGTGCCAGCAGCTTCGATAGGACAGGAGAGCAGTTCTTC